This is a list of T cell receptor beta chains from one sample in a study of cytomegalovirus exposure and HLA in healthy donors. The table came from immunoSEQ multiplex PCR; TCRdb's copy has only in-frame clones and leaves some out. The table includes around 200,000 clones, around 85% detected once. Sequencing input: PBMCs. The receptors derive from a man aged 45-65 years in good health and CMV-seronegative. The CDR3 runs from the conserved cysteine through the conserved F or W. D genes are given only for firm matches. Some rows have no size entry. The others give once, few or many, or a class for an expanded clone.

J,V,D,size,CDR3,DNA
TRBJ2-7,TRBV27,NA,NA,CASSLSQGYEQYF,TGTGCCAGCAGTTTATCACAGGGTTACGAGCAGTACTTC
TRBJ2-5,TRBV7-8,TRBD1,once,CASSPGTGGIGETQYF,TGTGCCAGCAGCCCGGGGACAGGGGGGATCGGGGAGACCCAGTACTTC
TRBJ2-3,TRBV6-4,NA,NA,CASSLYPGTPSTDTQYF,TGTGCCAGCAGTCTATACCCAGGGACTCCTAGCACAGATACGCAGTATTTT
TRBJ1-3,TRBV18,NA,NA,CASSPPGHSAGNTIYF,TGTGCCAGCTCACCACCGGGGCACTCTGCTGGAAACACCATATATTTT
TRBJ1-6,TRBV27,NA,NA,CASTPRGGRNSPLHF,TGTGCCAGCACTCCTAGGGGGGGGCGGAATTCACCCCTCCACTTT
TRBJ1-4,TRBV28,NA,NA,CASRGGFNEKLFF,TGTGCCAGCAGGGGGGGTTTTAATGAAAAACTGTTTTTT
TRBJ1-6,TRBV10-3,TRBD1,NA,CATGQGMSPLHF,TGTGCCACCGGACAGGGGATGTCACCCCTCCACTTT
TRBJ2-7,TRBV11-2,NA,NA,CASSLGVGDWDEQYF,TGTGCCAGCAGCTTAGGAGTCGGTGACTGGGACGAGCAGTACTTC
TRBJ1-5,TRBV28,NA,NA,CASSLTTVFQPQHF,TGTGCCAGCAGTTTAACCACAGTTTTTCAGCCCCAGCATTTT
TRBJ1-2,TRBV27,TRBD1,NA,CASSPTGGNYGYTF,TGTGCCAGCAGTCCGACAGGGGGCAACTATGGCTACACCTTC
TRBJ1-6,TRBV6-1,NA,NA,CASSQGAFYTSSYNSPLHF,TGTGCCAGCAGTCAAGGGGCCTTTTATACGAGCTCCTATAATTCACCCCTCCACTTT
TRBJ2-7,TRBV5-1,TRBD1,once,CASSLASKTGDSYEQYF,TGCGCCAGCAGCTTGGCGTCGAAGACAGGGGATTCCTACGAGCAGTACTTC
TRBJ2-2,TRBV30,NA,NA,CAWSQGLSTGELFF,TGTGCCTGGAGTCAGGGTTTAAGCACCGGGGAGCTGTTTTTT
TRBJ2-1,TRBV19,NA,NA,CASSIGGGSYNEQFF,TGTGCCAGTAGTATAGGAGGGGGCTCCTACAATGAGCAGTTCTTC